This passage covers 15 T cell receptor beta chains from one sample sequenced in a study of cytomegalovirus exposure and HLA in healthy donors. The PCR made use of 60 Vbeta and 13 Jbeta primers. Using immunoSEQ multiplex PCR, the repertoire was profiled, and TCRdb retains in-frame clones only, with some absent. The profile shows roughly 66,000 clones, about 80% of them singletons. The sample taken for sequencing was PBMCs. The receptors derive from a man between 18 and 35 years old in good health and CMV-seropositive.

The chain is built from TRBV27 and TRBJ2-3, with no clear D. Germline lookup yields CDR1 MNHEY and CDR2 SMNVEV (reference sequence). This CDR3 is built from 15 residues. V gave up 2 bases and J gave up 3 bases, with 12 bases separating them. For the CDR3, the DNA is TGTGCCAGCAGTTTAGCTACGGGTAGAACAGATACGCAGTATTTT. It yields the protein CASSLATGRTDTQYF.

The rearrangement uses TRBV28 and TRBJ1-4; maybe TRBD1 (6 bases). The CDR3 totals 17 residues. V lost 1 base to trimming and J lost 4 bases, with 16 bases between them. Germline CDR1 and CDR2: MDHEN and SYDVKM. CDR3 in amino acids: CASSLSQGWLGNEKLFF. As DNA, the CDR3 is TGTGCCAGCAGTTTATCGCAGGGGTGGTTAGGTAATGAAAAACTGTTTTTT.

The V call is TRBV6-5, the J call TRBJ2-2, with TRBD2 identical over 8 bases. This CDR3 spans 13 amino acids. Per germline, CDR1 MNHEY and CDR2 SVGAGI. J was trimmed by 8 bases and V by 4 bases; bases with no gene match: 3. The DNA of the CDR3 is TGTGCCAGCAGTTCCGGGGGGGCTGGGGAGCTGTTTTTT. The encoded protein is CASSSGGAGELFF.

V and J are TRBV6-1 and TRBJ1-1; 11 nucleotides agree with TRBD1. J lost 6 bases, V lost 6 bases, and 3 bases had no gene match. In germline, CDR1 is MNHNS, CDR2 SASEGT. This CDR3 is 13 amino acids long. CDR3 bases: TGTGCCAGCAGCGGACAGGGGGCCTCTGAAGCTTTCTTT. The encoded protein is CASSGQGASEAFF.

V usage is TRBV23-1 and J usage is TRBJ1-1; D gene ambiguous. TRBV23-1 is given ORF status, its function remaining uncertain. V lost 8 bases and J 1 base, leaving 11 bases between the germline ends. CDR3 length: 13 residues. As DNA, the CDR3 is TGCGCCAGCGATTCCCGGGGGAACACTGAAGCTTTCTTT. Its protein product is CASDSRGNTEAFF.

V and J are TRBV6-5 and TRBJ1-1; 7 bases match TRBD1. The CDR3 runs to 14 residues. Germline V gene sequence: CDR1 MNHEY, CDR2 SVGAGI. The V segment lost 6 bases and the J segment 6 bases; nucleotides outside the gene matches: 10. The CDR3 DNA follows: TGTGCCAGCAGACCGGGACAGAGACCCGCTGAAGCTTTCTTT. It yields the protein CASRPGQRPAEAFF.

CDR3 residues: CASSLYMESGGYTF. DNA for the CDR3: TGTGCCAGCAGCTTGTATATGGAGTCGGGTGGCTACACCTTC. The rearrangement joins TRBV5-4 to TRBJ1-2, with D unclear. V was shortened by 1 base and J by 7 bases, with 14 bases between the two germline ends. CDR3 length equals 14 residues. CDR1 is SGHNT and CDR2 is YYREEE in the germline V gene (reference sequence).

V is TRBV28 and J is TRBJ2-5; perhaps TRBD2 as D (5 bases). CDR3 length: 14 residues. CDR1 MDHEN and CDR2 SYDVKM come from the germline V gene. Trimming stripped 6 bases from V and 0 bases from J, with 11 bases between. The CDR3 region has the DNA TGTGCCAGCAGCCCGACTAACAACCAAGAGACCCAGTACTTC. Encoded protein: CASSPTNNQETQYF.

The rearrangement uses TRBV30 and TRBJ1-5, with 8 bases lining up with TRBD1. Germline assignment: CDR1 GTSNPN and CDR2 SVGIG (reference sequence). The V segment lost 1 base and the J segment 6 bases; nucleotides outside the gene matches: 5. The CDR3 consists of 14 residues. Here the CDR3 DNA reads TGTGCCTGGAGTGAGACAGGGGTGGTTCAGCCCCAGCATTTT. Amino acids: CAWSETGVVQPQHF.

The chain links TRBV27 to TRBJ2-5, with D possibly TRBD1 on 6 matching bases. Germline V lookup: CDR1 MNHEY, CDR2 SMNVEV (reference sequence). This CDR3 comprises 14 residues. V was trimmed by 2 bases and J by 4 bases, leaving 11 bases between them. Written as DNA, the CDR3 is TGTGCCAGCAGTTTAGGGGGCACGCTAGAGACCCAGTACTTC. As protein: CASSLGGTLETQYF.

V gene TRBV28 combines with J gene TRBJ1-2; D possibly corresponds to TRBD1 (6 bases). CDR1 is MDHEN and CDR2 is SYDVKM in the germline V gene. The CDR3 is made up of 12 amino acids. Trimming cost V 8 bases and J 3 bases, with 10 bases left between them. The CDR3 spells CASVSGDYGYTF. In DNA, the CDR3 is TGTGCCAGCGTATCAGGGGACTATGGCTACACCTTC.

This clone occurred a few times. The V and J genes are TRBV19 and TRBJ2-1, with D unresolved. CDR1 LNHDA and CDR2 SQIVND come from the germline V gene (reference sequence). Trimming cost V 5 bases and J 15 bases, with 23 bases left between them. This CDR3 is 14 amino acids long. The CDR3 sequence is CASSPSGTEIRWFF. The CDR3 DNA reads TGTGCCAGTAGTCCCTCGGGTACCGAAATCAGATGGTTCTTC.

A note on this clone: At one end the junction does not follow the germline gene, possibly because of a read error. The V gene is TRBV7-7, the J gene TRBJ1-1, with TRBD1 identical over 9 bases. Germline assignment: CDR1 SSHAT and CDR2 FNYEAQ (reference sequence). This CDR3 has 14 amino acids. The CDR3, as DNA: TGTGCTAGCAGCCCGGGACAGGGTAGCACTGAAGCTTTCTTT. Its translation is CASSPGQGSTEAFF.

V gene TRBV2 combines with J gene TRBJ1-1; 7 positions match TRBD1. J was trimmed by 6 bases and V by 2 bases; bases with no gene match: 15. This CDR3 is 17 amino acids long. Germline loops: CDR1 SNHLY, CDR2 FYNNEI. CDR3 residues: CASSESDTGEFFSEAFF. The DNA of the CDR3 is TGTGCCAGCAGTGAAAGCGATACAGGGGAATTTTTCTCTGAAGCTTTCTTT.

The J gene is TRBJ1-2, the V gene TRBV30, with no clear D. This CDR3 contains 15 residues. The V end lost 2 bases, the J end lost 8 bases, and 21 bases lay between the germline ends. Germline lookup yields CDR1 GTSNPN and CDR2 SVGIG (reference sequence). The CDR3 loop is CAWSPKHEQAGGYTF. The DNA for the CDR3 is TGTGCCTGGAGTCCTAAGCACGAGCAGGCGGGGGGCTACACCTTC.